The 29 T cell receptor beta chains below all came from one sample that was sequenced in a study of blood T cell repertoires in COVID-19. TCRdb's table, derived via immunoSEQ multiplex PCR, lists solely in-frame clones and lacks some. The sample includes around 150,000 clones, roughly 79% of them seen just once. Sequencing was carried out using peripheral blood. Receptor source: a man in his fifties or sixties with active or convalescent COVID-19.

The CDR3 nucleotides read TGTGCCAGCAGCCCTCGGGTCTCCCAGGGGGAGCAGTTCTTC. Amino acids: CASSPRVSQGEQFF. The chain links TRBV11-2 to TRBJ2-1, with D perhaps TRBD1 (6 bases). V lost 5 bases, J lost 10 bases, and 18 bases lay in between. CDR3 size: 14 residues. Germline V gives CDR1 SGHAT, CDR2 FQNNGV.

The genes are TRBV7-8 and TRBJ1-6; TRBD1 is a possible D gene (6 bases). CDR3 length: 16 residues. The V end lost 5 bases, the J end lost 1 base, and 12 bases lay between the germline ends. Looked up from germline, CDR1 is SGHVS and CDR2 is FQNEAQ. In DNA, the CDR3 is TGTGCCAGCAGCACCCGAAGGGGGTCCTATAATTCACCCCTCCACTTT. Amino acids: CASSTRRGSYNSPLHF.

The rearrangement links TRBV5-6 to TRBJ2-7, with unresolved D. Trimming took off 3 bases at V and 3 bases at J, with 10 bases between the two ends. CDR3 length equals 13 residues. From germline, CDR1 is SGHDT and CDR2 YYEEEE. This CDR3 is CASSYASSYEQYF. CDR3 sequence (DNA): TGTGCCAGCAGCTACGCTTCTAGCTACGAGCAGTACTTC.

The chain recombines TRBV23-1 with TRBJ1-3; maybe TRBD1 (5 bases). TRBV23-1 is classed as an ORF, of uncertain function. Between the trimmed V and J ends, which lost 9 bases and 4 bases, there was a span of 7 bases. The CDR3 is 11 amino acids. CDR3 sequence: CASRGGNTIYF. As DNA, the CDR3 is TGCGCCAGTCGGGGGGGAAACACCATATATTTT.

The chain couples TRBV9 to TRBJ2-3, with D maybe TRBD2 (6 bases). The germline V gene has CDR1 SGDLS and CDR2 YYNGEE. V was clipped by 6 bases and J by 6 bases, with 17 bases between them. The CDR3 runs to 14 residues. CDR3 nucleotide sequence: TGTGCCAGCAACGCGGGACCGATGATGGATACGCAGTATTTT. Amino acid sequence: CASNAGPMMDTQYF.

The rearrangement uses TRBV11-3 and TRBJ2-2, with D perhaps matching TRBD2 (5 bases). The length of the CDR3 is 13 residues. Germline V gives CDR1 SGHNT, CDR2 YENEEA. The ends were cut back, 5 bases at V and 5 bases at J, with 9 bases in the middle. CDR3 amino acids: CASSPRGTGELFF. CDR3 nucleotide sequence: TGTGCCAGCAGCCCTAGAGGGACCGGGGAGCTGTTTTTT.

This chain joins TRBV7-9 and TRBJ2-7; 9 bases are a match to TRBD1. Germline CDR1 reads SEHNR; CDR2 reads FQNEAQ (reference sequence). J was trimmed by 3 bases and V by 1 base; bases with no gene match: 4. This CDR3 comprises 15 residues. DNA of the CDR3: TGTGCCAGCAGCTTAGGGAGGACAGGGGACTACGAGCAGTACTTC. This gives the protein CASSLGRTGDYEQYF.

The chain combines TRBV5-1 with TRBJ2-7; TRBD2 aligns across 11 bases. Germline CDR1 is SGHRS and CDR2 is YFSETQ. V lost 1 base and J lost 2; bases outside the gene matches: 5. The length of the CDR3 is 16 residues. The CDR3 region has the DNA TGCGCCAGCAGCTTGCACGGGACTAGCGGAACCTACGAGCAGTACTTC. Translating it yields CASSLHGTSGTYEQYF.

The chain employs TRBV7-9 and TRBJ2-1, with D possibly TRBD1 on 5 matching bases. The CDR3 runs 13 residues. Germline loops: CDR1 SEHNR, CDR2 FQNEAQ (reference sequence). The V end lost 5 bases, the J end lost 13 bases, and 18 bases lay between the germline ends. The CDR3 nucleotides are TGTGCCAGCAGCAAGGACACCCCTCAAACACAGTTCTTC. Translated, it gives CASSKDTPQTQFF. The full variable domain, in which reference TRBV7-9 and TRBJ2-1 provide the parts outside the CDR3, is DTGVSQNPRHKITKRGQNVTFRCDPISEHNRLYWYRQTLGQGPEFLTYFQNEAQLEKSRLLSDRFSAERPKGSFSTLEIQRTEQGDSAMYLCASSKDTPQTQFFGPGTRLTVL.

This CDR3 is CASSQETSPSYEQYF. The DNA for the CDR3 is TGTGCCAGCAGCCAAGAGACTAGCCCCTCCTACGAGCAGTACTTC. V usage is TRBV14 and J usage is TRBJ2-7, with 7 bases fitting TRBD2. V was pared by 0 bases and J by 0 bases, with 2 bases of the junction left unmatched. Germline V gives CDR1 SGHDN, CDR2 FVKESK. The CDR3 spans 15 residues.

This chain joins TRBV2 and TRBJ2-7, with a tentative D call TRBD1 (5 bases). In germline, CDR1 is SNHLY, CDR2 FYNNEI. V lost 4 bases and J lost 4, with 5 bases in between. The CDR3 is made up of 11 amino acids. The CDR3 is CASSAGYEQYF. CDR3 bases: TGTGCCAGCAGTGCAGGGTACGAGCAGTACTTC.

This clone was observed a handful of times. The gene calls are TRBV29-1 and TRBJ2-7, with TRBD1 identical over 9 bases. CDR1 and CDR2 (germline): SQVTM, ANQGSEA. V dropped 6 bases and J dropped 5; count of bases not matched to a gene: 11. The CDR3 is 14 amino acids. The CDR3 DNA sequence: TGCAGCGTCCACCTGGACAGGGGTATACACGAGCAGTACTTC. It is translated as CSVHLDRGIHEQYF.

The V call is TRBV9, the J call TRBJ1-2; 7 bases are a match to TRBD1. CDR1 is SGDLS, CDR2 YYNGEE, per germline. After removal of 4 bases from V and 7 bases from J, the junction contained 10 bases not matched to a gene. This CDR3 contains 14 residues. In nucleotides, the CDR3 is TGTGCCAGCAGCTCCCAGGGGGGTTCCTCTGGCTACACCTTC. It codes for CASSSQGGSSGYTF. The full variable domain, rest sourced from reference TRBV9 and TRBJ1-2, is DSGVTQTPKHLITATGQRVTLRCSPRSGDLSVYWYQQSLDQGLQFLIQYYNGEERAKGNILERFSAQQFPDLHSELNLSSLELGDSALYFCASSSQGGSSGYTFGSGTRLTVV.

The V and J genes are TRBV4-2 and TRBJ2-1, with 7 bases lining up with TRBD2. V shed 0 bases and J 6 bases; nucleotides not matched to a gene: 5. The CDR3 runs to 15 residues. Germline V gene lookup returns CDR1 LGHNA and CDR2 YNFKEQ. Written as DNA, the CDR3 is TGTGCCAGCAGCCAAGAACTGAGCGGGACCAATGAGCAGTTCTTC. Amino acids: CASSQELSGTNEQFF.

The chain recombines TRBV7-2 with TRBJ2-3, with D perhaps matching TRBD1 (6 bases). Trimming stripped 5 bases from V and 8 bases from J, with 14 bases between. CDR1 is SGHTA and CDR2 is FQGNSA in the germline V gene. This CDR3 is 13 amino acids long. The CDR3 reads CASSIPGAGTQYF. DNA of the CDR3: TGTGCCAGCAGCATACCAGGGGCGGGTACGCAGTATTTT. The full variable domain, rest sourced from reference TRBV7-2 and TRBJ2-3, is GAGVSQSPSNKVTEKGKDVELRCDPISGHTALYWYRQSLGQGLEFLIYFQGNSAPDKSGLPSDRFSAERTGGSVSTLTIQRTQQEDSAVYLCASSIPGAGTQYFGPGTRLTVL.

This chain joins TRBV29-1 and TRBJ1-4; tentatively, D is TRBD1 (5 bases). The CDR3 length is 14 residues. Germline values: CDR1 SQVTM, CDR2 ANQGSEA. V was clipped by 1 base and J by 5 bases, with 11 bases between them. CDR3 sequence (DNA): TGCAGCGTTGAAGTGTCAGGGATAAATGAAAAACTGTTTTTT. Translation: CSVEVSGINEKLFF.

The chain combines TRBV3-1 (or the pseudogene TRBV3-2) with TRBJ2-3, with D possibly TRBD2 on 6 matching bases. The CDR3 loop spans 15 amino acids. V was cut by 4 bases and J by 2 bases, with 13 bases left in between. CDR1 is LGHDT and CDR2 is YNNKEL in the germline V gene (reference sequence). CDR3 region: CASSPPGGPTDTQYF. CDR3 coding DNA: TGTGCCAGCAGCCCCCCCGGGGGTCCCACAGATACGCAGTATTTT.

The chain links TRBV7-9 to TRBJ2-7; 7 positions agree with TRBD1. Germline V gene data show CDR1 as SEHNR and CDR2 as FQNEAQ (reference sequence). V lost 5 bases to trimming and J lost 1 base; unmatched junction nucleotides: 2. The CDR3 spans 13 residues. The CDR3 sequence is CASSPGQSYEQYF. The CDR3, as DNA: TGTGCCAGCAGCCCGGGACAGTCCTACGAGCAGTACTTC.

This clone was seen only once. The chain links TRBV27 to TRBJ1-5; the match to TRBD1 covers 7 bases. The CDR3 is 20 amino acids. Trimming cost V 2 bases and J 0 bases; bases outside gene matches: 16. Germline V lookup: CDR1 MNHEY, CDR2 SMNVEV (reference sequence). CDR3 amino acids: CASSLGSTGWRPYSNQPQHF. DNA for the CDR3: TGTGCCAGCAGTTTAGGGTCGACAGGGTGGAGGCCTTATAGCAATCAGCCCCAGCATTTT.

CDR3 amino acids: CATSRNRADGYTF. CDR3 bases: TGTGCCACCAGCAGGAACAGGGCAGATGGCTACACCTTC. The chain combines TRBV15 with TRBJ1-2; perhaps TRBD1 as D (6 bases). Per the germline V gene, CDR1 is LNHNV and CDR2 is YYDKDF (reference sequence). There are 13 residues in the CDR3. The germline V and J ends were trimmed by 3 bases and 6 bases, with 11 bases remaining between them.

The chain joins TRBV24-1 to TRBJ1-5, with no clear D. The germline V and J ends were trimmed by 7 bases and 4 bases, with 13 bases remaining between them. This CDR3 spans 14 amino acids. CDR1 is KGHDR and CDR2 is SFDVKD in the germline V gene. The CDR3 here is CATSHPGTNQPQHF. CDR3 in DNA: TGTGCCACCAGCCACCCCGGTACGAATCAGCCCCAGCATTTT.

This sequence joins TRBV3-1 (or the pseudogene TRBV3-2) and TRBJ2-3; the match to TRBD2 covers 8 bases. J was trimmed by 1 base and V by 2 bases; bases with no gene match: 5. The CDR3 has 16 residues. Germline V gene lookup returns CDR1 LGHDT and CDR2 YNNKEL (reference sequence). The CDR3 DNA sequence: TGTGCCAGCAGCCAACCTAAGACTAGCGGCACAGATACGCAGTATTTT. It yields the protein CASSQPKTSGTDTQYF.

The gene calls are TRBV5-4 and TRBJ2-3; TRBD2 matches at 7 bases. The V gene's germline CDR1 is SGHNT and CDR2 YYREEE (reference sequence). Trimming cost V 5 bases and J 2 bases; bases outside gene matches: 5. This CDR3 spans 14 amino acids. The CDR3: CASRDLAATDTQYF. CDR3 bases: TGTGCCAGCAGGGACCTAGCGGCCACAGATACGCAGTATTTT.

This chain joins TRBV29-1 and TRBJ2-3; possibly TRBD2 for D (5 bases). The CDR3 contains 13 residues. Germline V lookup: CDR1 SQVTM, CDR2 ANQGSEA. V gave up 2 bases and J gave up 9 bases, with 15 bases separating them. The CDR3 nucleotides are TGCAGCGTTGAACCAGCGGAGGCTACCACGCAGTATTTT. Protein: CSVEPAEATTQYF.

This chain links TRBV7-2 with TRBJ2-2; 8 bases align to TRBD2. Germline V gives CDR1 SGHTA, CDR2 FQGNSA. Germline trimming cut 1 base from V and 6 bases from J; bases unmatched to any gene: 4. The CDR3 is 15 amino acids. CDR3 coding DNA: TGTGCCAGCAGCTTAGTCAGCGGGAGCCCCGGGGAGCTGTTTTTT. It is translated as CASSLVSGSPGELFF.

V usage is TRBV18 and J usage is TRBJ2-2, with unresolved D. Germline values: CDR1 KGHSH, CDR2 LQKENI. The germline V and J ends were trimmed by 5 bases and 3 bases, with 7 bases remaining between them. The CDR3 runs to 13 residues. The DNA for the CDR3 is TGTGCCAGCTCATCAACTGACACCGGGGAGCTGTTTTTT. It encodes CASSSTDTGELFF.

J is TRBJ1-2 and V is TRBV18; possibly TRBD1 for D (6 bases). Germline V gene data show CDR1 as KGHSH and CDR2 as LQKENI. The CDR3 is 15 residues long. Trimming took off 3 bases at V and 7 bases at J, with 18 bases between the two ends. The CDR3 sequence is CASSPTGISLRGYTF. Written as DNA, the CDR3 is TGTGCCAGCTCACCTACAGGGATATCCCTACGTGGCTACACCTTC.

The V gene is TRBV3-1 (or the pseudogene TRBV3-2), the J gene TRBJ2-7, with TRBD2 matching over 7 bases. The CDR3 totals 17 residues. J lost 2 bases, V lost 3 bases, and 13 bases had no gene match. Germline loops: CDR1 LGHDT, CDR2 YNNKEL (reference sequence). CDR3 amino acids: CASSHHFKTSPTYEQYF. The CDR3 nucleotides read TGTGCCAGCAGCCATCACTTTAAGACTAGCCCTACCTACGAGCAGTACTTC.

This sequence joins TRBV28 and TRBJ2-1, with D unresolved. Germline-derived CDR1 and CDR2 are MDHEN and SYDVKM. The CDR3 sequence is 12 residues long. V lost 5 bases and J lost 10, with 12 bases in between. CDR3 nucleotides: TGTGCCAGCAGTCTCCCCCCTCGGGAGCAGTTCTTC. As protein: CASSLPPREQFF.